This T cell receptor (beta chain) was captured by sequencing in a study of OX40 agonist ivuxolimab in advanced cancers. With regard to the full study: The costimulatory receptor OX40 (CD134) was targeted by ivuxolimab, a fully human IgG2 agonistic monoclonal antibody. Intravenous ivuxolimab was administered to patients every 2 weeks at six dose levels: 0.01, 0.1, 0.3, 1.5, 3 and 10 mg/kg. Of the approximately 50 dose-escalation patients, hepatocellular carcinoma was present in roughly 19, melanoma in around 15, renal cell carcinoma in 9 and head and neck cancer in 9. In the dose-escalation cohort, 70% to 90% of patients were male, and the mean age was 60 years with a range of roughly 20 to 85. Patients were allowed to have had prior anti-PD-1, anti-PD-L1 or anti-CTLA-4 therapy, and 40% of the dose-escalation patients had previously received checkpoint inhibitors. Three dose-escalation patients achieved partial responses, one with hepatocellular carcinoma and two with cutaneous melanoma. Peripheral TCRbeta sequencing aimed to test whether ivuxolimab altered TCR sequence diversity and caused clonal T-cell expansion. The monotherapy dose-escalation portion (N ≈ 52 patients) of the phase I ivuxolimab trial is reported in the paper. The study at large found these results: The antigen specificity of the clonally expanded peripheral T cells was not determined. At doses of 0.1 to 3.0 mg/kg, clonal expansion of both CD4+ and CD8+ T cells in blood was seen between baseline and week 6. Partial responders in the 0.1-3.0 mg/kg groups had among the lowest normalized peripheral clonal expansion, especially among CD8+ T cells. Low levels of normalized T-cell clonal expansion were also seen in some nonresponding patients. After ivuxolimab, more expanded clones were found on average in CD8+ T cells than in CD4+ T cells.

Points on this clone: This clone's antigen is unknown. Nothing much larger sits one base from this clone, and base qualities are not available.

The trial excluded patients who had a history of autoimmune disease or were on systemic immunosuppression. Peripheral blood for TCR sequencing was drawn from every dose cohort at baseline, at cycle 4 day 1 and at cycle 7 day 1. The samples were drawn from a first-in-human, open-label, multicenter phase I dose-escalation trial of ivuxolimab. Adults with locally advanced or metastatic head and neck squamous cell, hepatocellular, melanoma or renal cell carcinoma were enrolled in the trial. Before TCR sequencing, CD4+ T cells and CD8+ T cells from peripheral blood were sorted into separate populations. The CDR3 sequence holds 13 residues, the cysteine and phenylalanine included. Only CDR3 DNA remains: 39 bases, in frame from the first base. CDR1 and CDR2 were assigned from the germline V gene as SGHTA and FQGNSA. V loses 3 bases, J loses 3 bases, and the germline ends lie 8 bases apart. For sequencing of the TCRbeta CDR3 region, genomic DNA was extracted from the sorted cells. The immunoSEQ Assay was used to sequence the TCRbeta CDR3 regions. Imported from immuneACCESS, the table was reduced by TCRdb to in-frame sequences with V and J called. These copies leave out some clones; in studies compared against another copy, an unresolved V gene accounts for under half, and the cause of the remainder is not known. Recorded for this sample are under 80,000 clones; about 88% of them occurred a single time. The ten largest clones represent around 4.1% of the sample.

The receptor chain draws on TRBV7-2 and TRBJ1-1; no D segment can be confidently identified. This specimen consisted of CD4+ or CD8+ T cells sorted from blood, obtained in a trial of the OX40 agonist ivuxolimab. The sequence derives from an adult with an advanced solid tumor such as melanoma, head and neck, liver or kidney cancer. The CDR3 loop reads CASSFQEDTEAFF. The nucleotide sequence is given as TGTGCCAGCAGCTTCCAGGAGGACACTGAAGCTTTCTTT.